This T cell receptor beta chain was obtained from a study of T cells after yellow fever vaccination. Broader study findings: Sorted repertoires could include abundant contaminating clonotypes from bulk cells.

About this clonotype itself: Its antigen is not identified.

For TCR, cDNA came from 5'RACE template switching, which added a universal primer site and UMIs. TCRdb redid the calling of the 5' RACE reads with MiXCR, one entry per CDR3 protein. The sample lists about 330,000 distinct CDR3 sequences; around 8.1% were seen once. CDR1 MNHEY and CDR2 SVGAGI come from the germline V gene. The CDR3 covers 14 residues. The ends were cut back, 3 bases at V and 3 bases at J, with 11 bases in the middle. The chain recombines TRBV6-5 with TRBJ2-5, with D perhaps assigned TRBD1 or TRBD2 (5 bases each). The input for sequencing was PBMCs, taken 45 days after the first yellow fever vaccination. This receptor was taken from a man between 18 and 35 years old who received the YFV17D yellow fever vaccine. The DNA for the CDR3 is TGTGCCAGCAGTTATAGGGACGGAGAAGAGACCCAGTACTTC. Protein sequence: CASSYRDGEETQYF.